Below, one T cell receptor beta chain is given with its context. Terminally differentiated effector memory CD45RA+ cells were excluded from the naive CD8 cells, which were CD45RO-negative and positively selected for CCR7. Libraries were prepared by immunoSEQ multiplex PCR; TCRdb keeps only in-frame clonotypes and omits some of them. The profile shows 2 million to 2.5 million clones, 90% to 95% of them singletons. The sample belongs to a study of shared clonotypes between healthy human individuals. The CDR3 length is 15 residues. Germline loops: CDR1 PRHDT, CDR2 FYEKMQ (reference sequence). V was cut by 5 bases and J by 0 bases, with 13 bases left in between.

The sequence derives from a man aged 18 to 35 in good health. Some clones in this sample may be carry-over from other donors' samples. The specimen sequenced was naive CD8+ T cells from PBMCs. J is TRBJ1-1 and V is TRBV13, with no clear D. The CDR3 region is CASSPILVMNTEAFF. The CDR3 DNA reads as TGTGCCAGCAGCCCCATTCTCGTCATGAACACTGAAGCTTTCTTT. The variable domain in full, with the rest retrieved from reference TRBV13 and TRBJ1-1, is AAGVIQSPRHLIKEKRETATLKCYPIPRHDTVYWYQQGPGQDPQFLISFYEKMQSDKGSIPDRFSAQQFSDYHSELNMSSLELGDSALYFCASSPILVMNTEAFFGQGTRLTVV.